This T cell receptor beta chain is from a study of blood T cell repertoires in COVID-19. Overall study context: Whether acute or convalescent, the COVID-19 samples came from the United States, Italy and Spain. PBMCs, B-cell-depleted T cells, or T cells provided the cDNA or gDNA that made up the material.

Per the germline V gene, CDR1 is SGDLS and CDR2 is YYNGEE. CDR3 length equals 17 residues. After removal of 4 bases from V and 6 bases from J, the junction contained 12 bases not matched to a gene. Seattle researchers signed up patients amid active infection and tracked them longitudinally. Original methodology: By means of reference gene primer amplification, nucleated cell counts were estimated. The method was immunoSEQ multiplex PCR; TCRdb's version includes in-frame clones alone and lacks a portion of them. Clonal size and the V and J genes are those of that table, whereas D and trimming came from the DNA. Of about 220,000 clones listed, roughly 85% were seen once; the top ten hold more than 2%.

Sequenced sample: peripheral blood. This sequence was found in a woman in her seventies with COVID-19, enrolled during active disease. The chain combines TRBV9 with TRBJ2-1; 11 bases align to TRBD1. CDR3 in amino acids: CASSQHSGDRGVNEQFF. The CDR3 DNA reads TGTGCCAGCAGCCAACACTCAGGGGACAGGGGGGTCAATGAGCAGTTCTTC.